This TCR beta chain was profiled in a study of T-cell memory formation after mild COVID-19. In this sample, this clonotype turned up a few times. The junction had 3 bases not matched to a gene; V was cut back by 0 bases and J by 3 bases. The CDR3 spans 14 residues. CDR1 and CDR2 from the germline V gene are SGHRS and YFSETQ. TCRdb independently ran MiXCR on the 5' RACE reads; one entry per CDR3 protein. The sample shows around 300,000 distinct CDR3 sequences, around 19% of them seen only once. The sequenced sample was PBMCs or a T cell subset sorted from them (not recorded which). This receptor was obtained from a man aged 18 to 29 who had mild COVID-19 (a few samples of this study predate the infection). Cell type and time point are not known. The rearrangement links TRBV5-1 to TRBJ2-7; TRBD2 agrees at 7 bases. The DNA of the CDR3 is TGCGCCAGCAGCTTGGCCAGCGGGGTCTACGAGCAGTACTTC. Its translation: CASSLASGVYEQYF.